This TCR beta chain was sequenced during a study of T cell repertoires in cytomegalovirus infection. This clonotype was picked up a small number of times. The antigen remains unidentified. TCRdb ran MiXCR on the reads and lists one entry per CDR3 protein. The table shows some 280,000 distinct CDR3 sequences, with about an eighth occurring only once. Unmatched junction bases numbered 6, after V lost 0 bases and J lost 10 bases. CDR3 length: 13 residues. Looked up from germline, CDR1 is SQVTM and CDR2 is ANQGSEA. Study-level findings and limits: Individuals carrying CMV plus the relevant HLA were identified by cumulative frequency of public TCR beta families.

The TCR was taken from a human donor in good health (CMV status not recorded). Some clones in this sample may be carry-over from other donors' samples. Sequenced: PBMCs. The V call is TRBV29-1, the J call TRBJ2-7; 10 bases line up with TRBD2. CDR3 in amino acids: CSVEDQTSGLQYF. The DNA for the CDR3 is TGCAGCGTTGAAGATCAGACTAGCGGGTTACAGTACTTC.